This TCR beta chain was observed in a study of Ad26.COV2.S vaccination and SARS-CoV-2 variants. Study results and caveats: There was a possibility that the TCR breadth and depth analyses underestimated total T cell responses.

Only in-frame clones appear in the TCRdb table, and some are missing; sequencing was by immunoSEQ multiplex PCR. There are approximately 450,000 clones in the sample; around nine tenths occur only once, and less than 15% lies in the top ten. Noted treatment: about 20 received Ad26.COV2.S at low or high dose, single or two shots; a few received placebo; per-sample allocation not given. Samples analyzed were those drawn on day 63 after the first vaccine or placebo injection. A remark on this clone: Its antigen is not known.

The CDR3 is 14 amino acids. Trimming took 5 bases from V and 1 from J, leaving 11 bases between them. Germline CDR1 reads LNHDA; CDR2 reads SQIVND (reference sequence). The receptor's source is a person aged 18-60 years who received the Ad26.COV2.S COVID-19 vaccine or a placebo. V and J are TRBV19 and TRBJ2-5; D remains unclear. The sequences come from peripheral blood, collected in a trial of Ad26.COV2.S vaccine versus placebo. The CDR3 nucleotides are TGTGCCAGTAGTGTCCGGTTCGTCCAAGAGACCCAGTACTTC. Protein sequence: CASSVRFVQETQYF.